The 29 T cell receptor beta chains in this list originate from one sample, sequenced in a study of shared T cell receptors in the human thymus. Sequenced by immunoSEQ multiplex PCR; TCRdb stores in-frame clones only, minus some. The sample holds fewer than 700,000 clones; more than 75% are singletons and the top ten take 0.0095% to 0.011%. These same data were also listed under a study on human thymus T cells.

The sequenced sample was thymocytes. The receptor source for this set is a boy younger than two with a congenital heart defect.

J is TRBJ2-1 and V is TRBV13; unclear D gene. Trimming stripped 5 bases from V and 2 bases from J, with 10 bases between. Germline V gene lookup returns CDR1 PRHDT and CDR2 FYEKMQ (reference sequence). CDR3 size: 14 residues. This chain's CDR3 is CASSPRYTYNEQFF. CDR3 DNA sequence: TGTGCCAGCAGCCCTCGGTATACCTACAATGAGCAGTTCTTC.

The chain recombines TRBV7-9 with TRBJ2-7; 14 bases map to TRBD2. Per the germline V gene, CDR1 is SEHNR and CDR2 is FQNEAQ (reference sequence). This CDR3 contains 18 residues. Trimming at V came to 1 base and at J to 6 bases, leaving 11 bases not matched to a gene. The CDR3, as DNA: TGTGCCAGCAGCTTAGGGACTAGCGGGAGGATCACCCATTTCGAGCAGTACTTC. Its protein product is CASSLGTSGRITHFEQYF.

This clone turned up a few times. The chain employs TRBV10-2 and TRBJ2-1, with a tentative D call TRBD2 (6 bases). This CDR3 is 17 amino acids long. CDR1 and CDR2 (germline): WSHSY, SAAADI. V was pared by 0 bases and J by 1 base, with 13 bases between. CDR3: CASSESVTSWSYNEQFF. For the CDR3, the DNA is TGCGCCAGCAGTGAGTCGGTAACTAGCTGGTCCTACAATGAGCAGTTCTTC.

V usage is TRBV11-2 and J usage is TRBJ2-5; D may be TRBD1 (5 bases). The V end was cut by 3 bases, the J end by 1 base, with 15 bases between. The CDR3 spans 16 residues. Per germline, CDR1 SGHAT and CDR2 FQNNGV. The CDR3 here is CASSLLGRQTQETQYF. The CDR3 DNA is TGTGCCAGCAGCTTGTTGGGGCGGCAGACCCAAGAGACCCAGTACTTC.

The rearrangement uses TRBV7-8 and TRBJ1-2; D is unresolved. This CDR3 has 15 amino acids. The germline CDR1 and CDR2 sequences are SGHVS and FQNEAQ. Trimming stripped 7 bases from V and 3 bases from J, with 18 bases between. The CDR3 DNA reads TGTGCCAGCACCCCCGGCCCCCAGGTACACTATGGCTACACCTTC. As protein: CASTPGPQVHYGYTF.

The V and J genes are TRBV27 and TRBJ2-2; tentatively, D is TRBD1 (6 bases). The length of the CDR3 is 20 residues. The ends were cut back, 3 bases at V and 3 bases at J, with 26 bases in the middle. Looked up from germline, CDR1 is MNHEY and CDR2 is SMNVEV (reference sequence). In nucleotides, the CDR3 is TGTGCCAGCAGTTTGGTGATCGGGACATCCCAAGGAATGGACACCGGGGAGCTGTTTTTT. It translates to CASSLVIGTSQGMDTGELFF.

V gene TRBV5-4 combines with J gene TRBJ2-3; 9 bases map to TRBD2. Trimming took 2 bases from V and 6 from J; bases not matched to a gene: 7. Looked up from germline, CDR1 is SGHNT and CDR2 is YYREEE (reference sequence). This CDR3 comprises 15 residues. The CDR3 DNA follows: TGTGCCAGCAGCTTAAGGCGGGAGGGCCAGGATACGCAGTATTTT. It translates to CASSLRREGQDTQYF.

This clone was counted a single time. V and J are TRBV2 and TRBJ2-1; the D gene is possibly TRBD1 (6 bases). The CDR3 extends over 15 amino acids. Germline loops: CDR1 SNHLY, CDR2 FYNNEI. Trimming took off 7 bases at V and 4 bases at J, with 17 bases between the two ends. CDR3 loop: CASTLGGIPYNEQFF. CDR3 bases: TGTGCCAGCACCCTAGGGGGTATTCCATACAATGAGCAGTTCTTC.

This clone was found a few times. V usage is TRBV6-1 and J usage is TRBJ1-4; no clear D gene. The CDR3 runs to 13 residues. Germline CDR1 reads MNHNS; CDR2 reads SASEGT. V lost 6 bases and J 0 bases, leaving 5 bases between the germline ends. CDR3 residues: CASSRTTNEKLFF. CDR3 bases: TGTGCCAGCAGCCGTACAACTAATGAAAAACTGTTTTTT.

The rearrangement uses TRBV7-9 and TRBJ2-5; 7 bases fit TRBD2. After removal of 4 bases from V and 1 base from J, the junction contained 12 bases not matched to a gene. CDR1 is SEHNR and CDR2 is FQNEAQ in the germline V gene (reference sequence). This CDR3 spans 17 amino acids. CDR3 coding DNA: TGTGCCAGCAGCTCCCGGGGGGAAGGAAGGGGCCAAGAGACCCAGTACTTC. It is translated as CASSSRGEGRGQETQYF.

The V gene is TRBV27, the J gene TRBJ2-1; TRBD1 might be the D (6 bases). Trimming stripped 9 bases from V and 2 bases from J, with 20 bases between. Looked up from germline, CDR1 is MNHEY and CDR2 is SMNVEV (reference sequence). The CDR3 sequence is 16 residues long. CDR3 protein: CASISGQRFPYNEQFF. CDR3 DNA sequence: TGTGCCAGTATATCGGGACAAAGGTTTCCCTACAATGAGCAGTTCTTC.

The chain recombines TRBV9 with TRBJ2-7, with TRBD2 matching 7 bases. Germline trimming cut 4 bases from V and 13 bases from J; bases unmatched to any gene: 17. Germline CDR1 and CDR2: SGDLS and YYNGEE. The CDR3 covers 14 residues. The DNA for the CDR3 is TGTGCCAGCAGCCCCCGCCTGGAACGGACGGGGGGATACTTC. Translation gives CASSPRLERTGGYF.

This rearrangement joins TRBV11-3 to TRBJ2-7; 7 nucleotides match TRBD1. V trimming: 5 bases; J trimming: 1 base; junction bases outside the gene matches: 8. This CDR3 spans 15 amino acids. Germline values: CDR1 SGHNT, CDR2 YENEEA. The DNA for the CDR3 is TGTGCCAGCAGCCCAAGCTGGGACAGTTCCTACGAGCAGTACTTC. It codes for CASSPSWDSSYEQYF.

The CDR3 region is CAISECGTGGAPPVGYTF. The CDR3 bases are TGTGCCATCAGTGAGTGTGGGACAGGGGGCGCCCCACCGGTAGGCTACACCTTC. The chain couples TRBV10-3 to TRBJ1-2; TRBD1 matches 12 bases. Germline V gene data show CDR1 as ENHRY and CDR2 as SYGVKD. V was clipped by 1 base and J by 8 bases; unmatched bases: 14. The CDR3 has 18 amino acids.

The chain links TRBV5-5 to TRBJ2-1; 12 bases are a match to TRBD2. The CDR3 runs to 16 residues. Germline V CDR1 and CDR2: SGHKS, YYEKEE (reference sequence). After removal of 3 bases from V and 6 bases from J, the junction contained 7 bases not matched to a gene. The CDR3, as DNA: TGTGCCAGCAGCTCCCTAGCGGGAGGGCCCAGCAATGAGCAGTTCTTC. Protein sequence: CASSSLAGGPSNEQFF. Full variable domain (missing parts from reference TRBV5-5 and TRBJ2-1): DAGVTQSPTHLIKTRGQQVTLRCSPISGHKSVSWYQQVLGQGPQFIFQYYEKEERGRGNFPDRFSARQFPNYSSELNVNALLLGDSALYLCASSSLAGGPSNEQFFGPGTRLTVL.

Here the CDR3 reads CASSHRTGGHPGTEAFF. In DNA form, the CDR3 reads TGCGCCAGCAGCCACAGGACAGGGGGCCACCCAGGTACTGAAGCTTTCTTT. The chain employs TRBV4-3 and TRBJ1-1; 11 nucleotides match TRBD1. Germline assignment: CDR1 LGHNA and CDR2 YSLEER. The CDR3 sequence is 17 residues long. J was trimmed by 5 bases and V by 3 bases; bases with no gene match: 11.

The chain is built from TRBV5-5 and TRBJ1-3; possibly TRBD1 for D (5 bases). Trimming removed 3 bases at V and 0 bases at J, with 13 bases between. CDR3 length: 16 residues. CDR1 SGHKS and CDR2 YYEKEE come from the germline V gene (reference sequence). The CDR3 DNA reads TGTGCCAGCAGCTCCAAGGCGGGGCACTCTGGAAACACCATATATTTT. It codes for CASSSKAGHSGNTIYF.

The chain links TRBV5-6 to TRBJ2-7, with 8 bases aligning to TRBD1. Trimming took 5 bases from V and 2 from J; bases not matched to a gene: 6. The CDR3 consists of 14 residues. The germline V gene encodes CDR1 SGHDT and CDR2 YYEEEE. The CDR3 DNA sequence: TGTGCCAGCAGGCGACAGGGGCATCCCTACGAGCAGTACTTC. This translates into CASRRQGHPYEQYF. The full variable domain, its missing parts supplied by reference TRBV5-6 and TRBJ2-7, is DAGVTQSPTHLIKTRGQQVTLRCSPKSGHDTVSWYQQALGQGPQFIFQYYEEEERQRGNFPDRFSGHQFPNYSSELNVNALLLGDSALYLCASRRQGHPYEQYFGPGTRLTVT.

This chain uses TRBV30 with TRBJ1-4; possibly TRBD1 for D (5 bases). The V gene's germline CDR1 is GTSNPN and CDR2 SVGIG (reference sequence). Trimming removed 5 bases from V and 4 bases from J, with 17 bases in between. The CDR3 is 15 residues long. The CDR3 loop reads CAWDGRPGLNEKLFF. The CDR3 coding sequence is TGTGCCTGGGACGGGAGACCGGGACTTAATGAAAAACTGTTTTTT. Together with reference TRBV30 and TRBJ1-4, the CDR3 gives the full variable domain: SQTIHQWPATLVQPVGSPLSLECTVEGTSNPNLYWYRQAAGRGLQLLFYSVGIGQISSEVPQNLSASRPQDRQFILSSKKLLLSDSGFYLCAWDGRPGLNEKLFFGSGTQLSVL.

This rearrangement joins TRBV29-1 to TRBJ2-7, with a possible D match to TRBD1 (5 bases). The germline CDR1 and CDR2 sequences are SQVTM and ANQGSEA. V was shortened by 1 base and J by 2 bases, with 12 bases between the two germline ends. The CDR3 spans 14 residues. For the CDR3, the DNA is TGCAGCGTTGAAGTTTCCCGGACACCCTACGAGCAGTACTTC. This gives the protein CSVEVSRTPYEQYF.

This chain links TRBV27 with TRBJ2-7, with D possibly being TRBD1 (6 bases). V gave up 6 bases and J gave up 2 bases, with 17 bases separating them. This CDR3 has 15 amino acids. The germline V gene encodes CDR1 MNHEY and CDR2 SMNVEV (reference sequence). This CDR3 is CASSRGSRGPYEQYF. The CDR3 DNA reads TGTGCCAGCAGCCGTGGAAGCAGGGGTCCCTACGAGCAGTACTTC.

V and J are TRBV4-3 and TRBJ2-1; 7 bases fit TRBD2. From germline, CDR1 is LGHNA and CDR2 YSLEER. V was pared by 0 bases and J by 8 bases, with 4 bases of the junction left unmatched. There are 14 residues in the CDR3. The CDR3 nucleotides read TGCGCCAGCAGCCAAGAGATAACTAGCGATGAGCAGTTCTTC. This translates into CASSQEITSDEQFF.

The V gene is TRBV30, the J gene TRBJ2-1; a possible D gene is TRBD2 (5 bases). The CDR3 has 16 amino acids. The V gene's germline CDR1 is GTSNPN and CDR2 SVGIG (reference sequence). Trimming took off 0 bases at V and 0 bases at J, with 12 bases between the two ends. In DNA, the CDR3 is TGTGCCTGGAGTGTCGGCGAGCGGAACTCCTACAATGAGCAGTTCTTC. Translation: CAWSVGERNSYNEQFF.

The genes are TRBV15 and TRBJ2-7, with 10 bases matching TRBD2. Per the germline V gene, CDR1 is LNHNV and CDR2 is YYDKDF (reference sequence). Germline trimming cut 0 bases from V and 5 bases from J; bases unmatched to any gene: 7. The CDR3 sequence is 16 residues long. The CDR3 protein is CATSRDLLAGANEQYF. DNA for the CDR3: TGTGCCACCAGCAGAGATCTGCTAGCGGGAGCCAACGAGCAGTACTTC.

V and J are TRBV28 and TRBJ2-7, with 11 bases matching TRBD1. Germline CDR1 and CDR2: MDHEN and SYDVKM. The CDR3 extends over 16 amino acids. V was clipped by 5 bases and J by 6 bases; unmatched bases: 12. CDR3 residues: CASSKSWTGGSGEQYF. CDR3 DNA: TGTGCCAGCAGTAAATCCTGGACAGGGGGCTCCGGCGAGCAGTACTTC.

This clone was recorded a few times. This chain uses TRBV7-9 with TRBJ2-7; D perhaps matches TRBD1 (6 bases). Germline V gene sequence: CDR1 SEHNR, CDR2 FQNEAQ (reference sequence). The CDR3 consists of 15 residues. V gave up 5 bases and J gave up 2 bases, with 16 bases separating them. CDR3 DNA: TGTGCCAGCAGCCGAAACAGGGAGAATCCCTACGAGCAGTACTTC. Encoded protein: CASSRNRENPYEQYF.

DNA for the CDR3: TGTGCCTGTCCACTAGCTCCCTCCTACAATGAGCAGTTCTTC. It yields the protein CACPLAPSYNEQFF. This chain connects TRBV30 to TRBJ2-1; a possible D gene is TRBD2 (6 bases). The CDR3 is made up of 14 amino acids. V lost 6 bases and J 0 bases, leaving 12 bases between the germline ends. Germline CDR1 GTSNPN, CDR2 SVGIG (reference sequence).

The table lists this clone with a count of one. J is TRBJ2-5 and V is TRBV4-3; tentative D call: TRBD2 (6 bases). Deletions cut 1 base from V and 1 base from J, with 10 bases between. CDR1 is LGHNA and CDR2 is YSLEER in the germline V gene. The CDR3 has 15 amino acids. The CDR3 is CASSQGTSSQETQYF. CDR3 coding DNA: TGCGCCAGCAGCCAAGGCACTAGCAGCCAAGAGACCCAGTACTTC.

This clone was seen a single time. The chain uses TRBV27 and TRBJ2-3; TRBD2 matches 10 bases. The CDR3 runs to 17 residues. Germline lookup yields CDR1 MNHEY and CDR2 SMNVEV (reference sequence). V trimming: 6 bases; J trimming: 4 bases; junction bases outside the gene matches: 13. CDR3 amino acids: CASRTGLATIPPDTQYF. DNA of the CDR3: TGTGCCAGCAGGACGGGACTAGCGACGATCCCGCCAGATACGCAGTATTTT.